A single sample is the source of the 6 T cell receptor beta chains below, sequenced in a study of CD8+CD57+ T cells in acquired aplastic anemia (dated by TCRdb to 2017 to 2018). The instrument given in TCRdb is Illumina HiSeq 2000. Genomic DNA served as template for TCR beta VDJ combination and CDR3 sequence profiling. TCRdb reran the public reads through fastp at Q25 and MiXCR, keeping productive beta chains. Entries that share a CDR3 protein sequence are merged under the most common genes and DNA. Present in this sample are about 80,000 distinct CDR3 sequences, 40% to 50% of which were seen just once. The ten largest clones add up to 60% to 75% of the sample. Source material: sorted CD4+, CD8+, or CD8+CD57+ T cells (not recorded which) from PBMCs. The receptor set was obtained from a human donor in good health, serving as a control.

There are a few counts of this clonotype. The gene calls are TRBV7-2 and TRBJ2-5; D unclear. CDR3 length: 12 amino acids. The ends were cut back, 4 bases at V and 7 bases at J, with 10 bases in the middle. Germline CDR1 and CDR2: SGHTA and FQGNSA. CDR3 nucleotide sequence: TGTGCCAGCAGCTCCTTGGCCGGGACCCAGTACTTC. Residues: CASSSLAGTQYF.

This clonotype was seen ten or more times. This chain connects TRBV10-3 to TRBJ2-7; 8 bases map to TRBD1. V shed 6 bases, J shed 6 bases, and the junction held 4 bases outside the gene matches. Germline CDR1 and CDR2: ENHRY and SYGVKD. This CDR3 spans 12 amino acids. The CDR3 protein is CAIRDRVGEQYF. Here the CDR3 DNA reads TGTGCCATCAGGGACAGGGTCGGCGAGCAGTACTTC.

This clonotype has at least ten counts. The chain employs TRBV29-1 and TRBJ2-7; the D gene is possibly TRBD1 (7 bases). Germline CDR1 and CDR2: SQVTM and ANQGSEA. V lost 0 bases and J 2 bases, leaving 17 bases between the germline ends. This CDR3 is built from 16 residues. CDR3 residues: CSVEDRGGDRTYEQYF. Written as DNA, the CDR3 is TGCAGCGTTGAAGATCGCGGCGGGGACAGAACCTACGAGCAGTACTTC.

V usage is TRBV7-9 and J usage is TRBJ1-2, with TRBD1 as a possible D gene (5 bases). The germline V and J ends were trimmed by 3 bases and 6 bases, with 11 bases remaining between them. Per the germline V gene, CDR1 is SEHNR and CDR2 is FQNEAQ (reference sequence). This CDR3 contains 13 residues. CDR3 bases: TGTGCCAGCAGCTTTGGTCAGGGCCATGGCTACACCTTC. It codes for CASSFGQGHGYTF. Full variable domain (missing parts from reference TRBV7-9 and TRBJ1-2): DTGVSQNPRHKITKRGQNVTFRCDPISEHNRLYWYRQTLGQGPEFLTYFQNEAQLEKSRLLSDRFSAERPKGSFSTLEIQRTEQGDSAMYLCASSFGQGHGYTFGSGTRLTVV.

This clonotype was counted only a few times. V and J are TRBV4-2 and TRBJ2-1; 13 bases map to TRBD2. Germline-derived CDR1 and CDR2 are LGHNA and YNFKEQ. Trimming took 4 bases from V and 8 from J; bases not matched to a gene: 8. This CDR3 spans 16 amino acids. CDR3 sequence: CASSPPGLAGRDEQFF. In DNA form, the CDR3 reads TGTGCCAGCAGCCCCCCGGGACTAGCGGGGCGCGATGAGCAGTTCTTC.

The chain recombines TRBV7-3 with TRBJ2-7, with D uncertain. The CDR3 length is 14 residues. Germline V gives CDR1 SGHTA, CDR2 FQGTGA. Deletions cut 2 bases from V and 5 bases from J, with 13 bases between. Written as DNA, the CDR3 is TGTGCCAGCAGCTTAGGTGGTAGGGCGGACGAGCAGTACTTC. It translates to CASSLGGRADEQYF.